These 30 T cell receptor beta chains were sequenced from one sample in a study of cytomegalovirus exposure and HLA in healthy donors. 13 Jbeta primers and 60 Vbeta primers were used for the PCR. The assay was immunoSEQ multiplex PCR, and TCRdb's table has in-frame clones only and misses some. The table includes 80,000 to 100,000 clones, around 80% detected once. The sample consisted of PBMCs. Receptors were obtained from a young man in good health and CMV-seronegative.

The chain employs TRBV4-2 and TRBJ2-2, with a weak D call TRBD2 (5 bases). Germline assignment: CDR1 LGHNA and CDR2 YNFKEQ. The CDR3 has 15 residues. V lost 1 base and J 0 bases, leaving 6 bases between the germline ends. As DNA, the CDR3 is TGTGCCAGCAGCCAAGGGACTCCGAACACCGGGGAGCTGTTTTTT. Its protein is CASSQGTPNTGELFF.

The J gene is TRBJ1-4, the V gene TRBV11-2, with D possibly TRBD1 on 5 matching bases. This CDR3 has 12 amino acids. Germline V gene sequence: CDR1 SGHAT, CDR2 FQNNGV. Between the trimmed V and J ends, which lost 2 bases and 14 bases, there was a span of 12 bases. The CDR3 protein is CASSLNTGLLFF. The CDR3, as DNA: TGTGCCAGCAGCTTAAATACGGGACTCCTGTTTTTT.

The chain links TRBV6-4 to TRBJ2-1, with 8 positions matching TRBD2. This CDR3 region has 15 residues. V gave up 2 bases and J gave up 3 bases; unmatched junction bases: 3. Looked up from germline, CDR1 is MRHNA and CDR2 is SNTAGT. CDR3 loop: CASSDSGGDYNEQFF. DNA of the CDR3: TGTGCCAGCAGTGACAGCGGGGGTGACTACAATGAGCAGTTCTTC.

V gene TRBV19 combines with J gene TRBJ1-1; D gene uncertain. V was clipped by 6 bases and J by 9 bases, with 8 bases between them. Germline CDR1 and CDR2: LNHDA and SQIVND (reference sequence). This CDR3 comprises 10 residues. CDR3 amino acids: CASSSQKAFF. DNA for the CDR3: TGTGCCAGTAGCTCACAGAAAGCTTTCTTT.

On this clone: This CDR3 is also generated by other DNA sequences in the sample. V is TRBV5-4 and J is TRBJ2-2; maybe TRBD1 (5 bases). CDR1 and CDR2 (germline): SGHNT, YYREEE (reference sequence). The ends were cut back, 1 base at V and 4 bases at J, with 8 bases in the middle. CDR3 length equals 14 residues. The CDR3 DNA reads as TGTGCCAGCAGCTTGCAGGGCCCCACCGGGGAGCTGTTTTTT. Amino acid sequence: CASSLQGPTGELFF.

The J gene is TRBJ2-1, the V gene TRBV18; 7 nucleotides agree with TRBD2. J gave up 0 bases and V 6 bases, and 8 bases lay outside the gene matches. The CDR3 consists of 16 residues. Germline V CDR1 and CDR2: KGHSH, LQKENI. This CDR3 reads CASSPPSGNSYNEQFF. CDR3 bases: TGTGCCAGCTCTCCTCCTAGCGGAAACTCCTACAATGAGCAGTTCTTC.

The chain uses TRBV7-6 and TRBJ2-1, with D perhaps matching TRBD1 (5 bases). With 2 bases removed from V and 5 bases from J, the gap between germline ends came to 13 bases. The CDR3 extends over 15 amino acids. Germline CDR1 and CDR2: SGHVS and FNYEAQ. The CDR3 nucleotides read TGTGCCAGCAGCTTAAGCGCTCAGGGCCACAATGAGCAGTTCTTC. Its translation: CASSLSAQGHNEQFF.

This clone appeared a single time. CDR3 amino acids: CASMAGTSSYNEQFF. For the CDR3, the DNA is TGCGCCAGCATGGCGGGAACAAGCTCCTACAATGAGCAGTTCTTC. The chain employs TRBV5-1 and TRBJ2-1, with D tentatively TRBD2 (6 bases). Per germline, CDR1 SGHRS and CDR2 YFSETQ. Trimming cost V 6 bases and J 0 bases, with 13 bases left between them. The CDR3 length is 15 residues.

This sequence joins TRBV5-6 and TRBJ2-7; perhaps TRBD2 as D (5 bases). CDR3 length equals 13 residues. Per the germline V gene, CDR1 is SGHDT and CDR2 is YYEEEE. Trimming shortened V by 4 bases and J by 7 bases, and 15 bases separated the two germline ends. CDR3 in amino acids: CASSVVGPGEQYF. In nucleotides, the CDR3 is TGTGCCAGCAGCGTTGTAGGACCGGGAGAGCAGTACTTC. The complete variable domain, with remaining parts taken from reference TRBV5-6 and TRBJ2-7, reads DAGVTQSPTHLIKTRGQQVTLRCSPKSGHDTVSWYQQALGQGPQFIFQYYEEEERQRGNFPDRFSGHQFPNYSSELNVNALLLGDSALYLCASSVVGPGEQYFGPGTRLTVT.

The rearrangement joins TRBV5-1 to TRBJ1-1; TRBD1 is a possible D gene (5 bases). CDR3 length: 16 amino acids. Per the germline V gene, CDR1 is SGHRS and CDR2 is YFSETQ. Trimming stripped 0 bases from V and 6 bases from J, with 18 bases between. CDR3: CASSLAGQGRVPEAFF. CDR3 nucleotide sequence: TGCGCCAGCAGCTTGGCCGGCCAGGGTAGAGTCCCTGAAGCTTTCTTT.

V usage is TRBV4-2 and J usage is TRBJ1-3, with no clear D. CDR1 and CDR2 (germline): LGHNA, YNFKEQ. CDR3 length: 12 amino acids. Between the trimmed V and J ends, which lost 9 bases and 0 bases, there was a span of 6 bases. The CDR3 DNA follows: TGTGCCAGTAGGAGCTCTGGAAACACCATATATTTT. Protein: CASRSSGNTIYF.

This clone was counted once. The V gene is TRBV18, the J gene TRBJ1-5, with 7 bases identical to TRBD1. This CDR3 is 14 amino acids long. CDR1 is KGHSH, CDR2 LQKENI, per germline. V shed 4 bases and J 5 bases; nucleotides not matched to a gene: 5. The CDR3 region is CASSLGQSHQPQHF. The CDR3 DNA sequence: TGTGCCAGCTCACTGGGACAGTCTCATCAGCCCCAGCATTTT.

The rearrangement uses TRBV5-1 and TRBJ1-3; perhaps TRBD1 as D (6 bases). The ends were cut back, 0 bases at V and 2 bases at J, with 12 bases in the middle. The V gene's germline CDR1 is SGHRS and CDR2 YFSETQ. The CDR3 has 16 amino acids. This chain's CDR3 is CASSLEQGMAGNTIYF. The CDR3 region has the DNA TGCGCCAGCAGCTTGGAGCAGGGGATGGCTGGAAACACCATATATTTT.

The chain uses TRBV7-6 and TRBJ2-6; unclear D gene. The ends were cut back, 0 bases at V and 0 bases at J, with 6 bases in the middle. The germline CDR1 and CDR2 sequences are SGHVS and FNYEAQ. The CDR3 is 16 residues long. For the CDR3, the DNA is TGTGCCAGCAGCTTAGCCCCCATCTCTGGGGCCAACGTCCTGACTTTC. Residues: CASSLAPISGANVLTF.

This clone appeared a few times. J is TRBJ2-7 and V is TRBV6-6; no reliable D call. CDR3 length: 11 residues. Germline V gives CDR1 MNHNY, CDR2 SVGAGI (reference sequence). V gave up 4 bases and J gave up 7 bases, with 8 bases separating them. In nucleotides, the CDR3 is TGTGCCAGCAGTTCCCGGGTGGAGCAGTACTTC. It codes for CASSSRVEQYF.

The chain couples TRBV5-5 to TRBJ2-7; D is uncertain. The germline V gene has CDR1 SGHKS and CDR2 YYEKEE (reference sequence). V gave up 2 bases and J gave up 0 bases, with 12 bases separating them. The CDR3 contains 15 residues. CDR3 DNA sequence: TGTGCCAGCAGCTTTGTTACTGCTCTCTCCTACGAGCAGTACTTC. Translated: CASSFVTALSYEQYF.

The J gene is TRBJ2-7, the V gene TRBV5-4, with D maybe TRBD1 (6 bases). CDR1 and CDR2 (germline): SGHNT, YYREEE (reference sequence). Between the trimmed V and J ends, which lost 4 bases and 3 bases, there was a span of 14 bases. CDR3 size: 14 residues. Here the CDR3 DNA reads TGTGCCAGCAGCGACCTATTGGACAGCTACGAGCAGTACTTC. Amino acid sequence: CASSDLLDSYEQYF.

V usage is TRBV5-6 and J usage is TRBJ1-6, with a possible D match to TRBD1 (5 bases). The CDR3 contains 16 residues. Germline V lookup: CDR1 SGHDT, CDR2 YYEEEE. V was shortened by 0 bases and J by 8 bases, with 15 bases between the two germline ends. The CDR3 region has the DNA TGTGCCAGCAGCTTGGACAGGAGGGGACCTTATTCACCCCTCCACTTT. Translated, it gives CASSLDRRGPYSPLHF.

This chain uses TRBV6-6 with TRBJ1-2; possible D gene TRBD1, 5 bases. Germline CDR1 reads MNHNY; CDR2 reads SVGAGI (reference sequence). The CDR3 is 12 amino acids. Trimming stripped 6 bases from V and 2 bases from J, with 7 bases between. This CDR3 is CASRTENYGYTF. CDR3 sequence (DNA): TGTGCCAGCAGGACAGAGAACTATGGCTACACCTTC.

This clone was recorded only once. This chain joins TRBV28 and TRBJ1-5, with D unclear. Looked up from germline, CDR1 is MDHEN and CDR2 is SYDVKM. This CDR3 comprises 13 residues. V lost 8 bases to trimming and J lost 6 bases, with 14 bases between them. CDR3 nucleotides: TGTGCCAGCGAGACTCTCGAGGGTCAGCCCCAGCATTTT. Translating it yields CASETLEGQPQHF.

The chain couples TRBV6-6 to TRBJ2-7; D gene ambiguous. This CDR3 region has 13 residues. V gave up 7 bases and J gave up 6 bases, with 16 bases separating them. Germline CDR1 is MNHNY and CDR2 is SVGAGI (reference sequence). The CDR3 here is CASTFGPQAEQYF. The CDR3 nucleotides are TGTGCCAGCACCTTTGGGCCCCAGGCCGAGCAGTACTTC.

The J gene is TRBJ1-2, the V gene TRBV5-8, with D unresolved. The V end was cut by 1 base, the J end by 7 bases, with 8 bases between. The germline V gene has CDR1 SGHTS and CDR2 YDEGEE. The CDR3 covers 12 residues. CDR3 nucleotide sequence: TGTGCCAGCAGCTTGTTAAACGGTGGCTACACCTTC. It codes for CASSLLNGGYTF.

This chain links TRBV19 with TRBJ2-1; 7 bases match TRBD1. This CDR3 has 21 amino acids. Unmatched junction bases numbered 20, after V lost 2 bases and J lost 1 base. Germline V gene sequence: CDR1 LNHDA, CDR2 SQIVND (reference sequence). CDR3 loop: CASSIISPGTALIRSYNEQFF. The CDR3 nucleotides are TGTGCCAGTAGTATAATTAGTCCCGGGACAGCCCTGATTCGTTCCTACAATGAGCAGTTCTTC.

This clone was detected a few times. The chain combines TRBV4-1 with TRBJ1-3, with TRBD1 as a possible D gene (6 bases). The germline V gene encodes CDR1 MGHRA and CDR2 YSYEKL. V gave up 0 bases and J gave up 4 bases, with 7 bases separating them. The CDR3 contains 14 residues. This CDR3 reads CASSQEGAGNTIYF. CDR3 nucleotide sequence: TGCGCCAGCAGCCAAGAGGGGGCCGGAAACACCATATATTTT.

This clone was observed a few times. The genes are TRBV30 and TRBJ1-3, with D hard to call. Trimming cost V 6 bases and J 1 base, with 16 bases left between them. Per germline, CDR1 GTSNPN and CDR2 SVGIG (reference sequence). The CDR3 covers 15 residues. The CDR3 region is CACMEGTMSGNTIYF. CDR3 DNA sequence: TGTGCCTGTATGGAGGGCACTATGTCTGGAAACACCATATATTTT.

This clone showed up just a few times. The V call is TRBV27, the J call TRBJ2-1; D unclear. The V end lost 6 bases, the J end lost 7 bases, and 16 bases lay between the germline ends. This CDR3 is built from 14 residues. Per germline, CDR1 MNHEY and CDR2 SMNVEV (reference sequence). CDR3 in amino acids: CASRPHHDGNEQFF. DNA of the CDR3: TGTGCCAGCAGACCTCACCACGACGGGAATGAGCAGTTCTTC.

The V and J genes are TRBV18 and TRBJ1-1, with D unresolved. Germline V gene sequence: CDR1 KGHSH, CDR2 LQKENI. V lost 3 bases and J lost 1, with 12 bases in between. The CDR3 has 15 amino acids. CDR3 sequence reads: CASSPRVTKNTEAFF. CDR3 coding DNA: TGTGCCAGCTCACCCCGGGTCACAAAGAACACTGAAGCTTTCTTT. Together with reference TRBV18 and TRBJ1-1, the CDR3 gives the full variable domain: NAGVMQNPRHLVRRRGQEARLRCSPMKGHSHVYWYRQLPEEGLKFMVYLQKENIIDESGMPKERFSAEFPKEGPSILRIQQVVRGDSAAYFCASSPRVTKNTEAFFGQGTRLTVV.

The chain uses TRBV5-1 and TRBJ2-3; 9 bases fit TRBD2. Germline-derived CDR1 and CDR2 are SGHRS and YFSETQ. J was trimmed by 2 bases and V by 6 bases; bases with no gene match: 10. The CDR3 length is 16 residues. The chain's CDR3 is CASTLGERGDTDTQYF. The CDR3 DNA reads TGCGCCAGCACCCTCGGGGAGCGGGGGGACACAGATACGCAGTATTTT.

The chain employs TRBV5-1 and TRBJ2-2; no clear D. The germline V gene has CDR1 SGHRS and CDR2 YFSETQ. The CDR3 is 13 residues long. The V and J ends lost 4 bases and 3 bases respectively, with 7 bases between them. The CDR3 is CASSQQDTGELFF. For the CDR3, the DNA is TGCGCCAGCAGCCAGCAGGACACCGGGGAGCTGTTTTTT.

This clone was picked up one time. This chain links TRBV28 with TRBJ2-5; D perhaps matches TRBD1 (5 bases). V shed 3 bases and J shed 12 bases, with 14 bases lying between them. This CDR3 is 12 amino acids long. Germline lookup yields CDR1 MDHEN and CDR2 SYDVKM. The CDR3 protein is CASSFGQGREYF. The DNA of the CDR3 is TGTGCCAGCAGTTTCGGCCAGGGAAGAGAGTACTTC.